This TCR beta chain stems from a study of T cells in Graves' hyperthyroidism and ophthalmopathy. V lost 6 bases and J lost 5, with 17 bases in between. From germline, CDR1 is SGHAT and CDR2 FQDESV (reference sequence). The CDR3 is 14 amino acids. RNA transcripts served as the template for amplifying TCR beta CDR3 regions. TCR CDR3 underwent first-round RT-PCR with the HTBI primer set. TCRdb independently ran MiXCR on the multiplex PCR reads; one entry per CDR3 protein. The table includes roughly 420,000 distinct CDR3 sequences, roughly an eighth detected once. This clonotype was seen ten or more times.

Sequencing was carried out using blood. The chain couples TRBV11-1 to TRBJ2-7; D is perhaps TRBD1 (6 bases). This receptor was identified in a woman under 30 with Graves' hyperthyroidism. DNA of the CDR3: TGTGCCAGCAGGCGGACAGCTACTGAGAACGAGCAGTACTTC. It encodes CASRRTATENEQYF.